The 3 T cell receptor beta chains listed next were all sequenced from one sample in a study of CD8 T cells in ankylosing spondylitis. TCRdb re-derived calls from the 5' RACE reads in MiXCR, one entry per CDR3 protein. The sample consists of roughly 150,000 distinct CDR3 sequences, approximately 32% of them appearing once. The source material was synovial fluid, either unsorted or a sorted T cell fraction (not recorded which). Every receptor here comes from a male donor with ankylosing spondylitis.

CDR3 sequence: CSARDGGLAGQETQYF. Written as DNA, the CDR3 is TGCAGTGCTAGAGATGGAGGGCTAGCGGGGCAAGAGACCCAGTACTTC. This chain links TRBV20-1 with TRBJ2-5; 9 bases agree with TRBD2. The CDR3 is 16 amino acids. CDR1 is DFQATT, CDR2 SNEGSKA, per germline (reference sequence). The J segment lost 2 bases and the V segment lost 0 bases, leaving 7 bases of the junction unmatched.

Only a few counts were recorded for this clonotype. V is TRBV9 and J is TRBJ1-1; no definite D call. The length of the CDR3 is 14 residues. CDR1 is SGDLS, CDR2 YYNGEE, per germline. The V and J ends lost 4 bases and 2 bases respectively, with 12 bases between them. This CDR3 reads CASSKPPLNTEAFF. Here the CDR3 DNA reads TGTGCCAGCAGCAAACCCCCCCTTAACACTGAAGCTTTCTTT.

The chain employs TRBV12-3 or TRBV12-4 and TRBJ2-7; TRBD1 agrees at 7 bases. J gave up 0 bases and V 1 base, and 3 bases lay outside the gene matches. The CDR3 is 15 amino acids. In nucleotides, the CDR3 is TGTGCCAGCAGTTTAGGGCACAGGGGCTCCTACGAGCAGTACTTC. It encodes CASSLGHRGSYEQYF.